Shown below are 2 T cell receptor beta chains from a single sample sequenced in a study of identical twins. TCRdb called the 5' RACE reads again in MiXCR, with one record for every CDR3 protein. The table includes a few hundred thousand distinct CDR3 sequences, about 8% detected once. The data were also submitted as part of a second study, on yellow fever vaccine responses in identical twins.

The sequencing sample was made of CD8+ T cells sorted from blood. These receptors were collected from a woman between 18 and 30 years old in good health.

This clonotype was detected ten times or more. This chain uses TRBV15 with TRBJ2-2, with D tentatively TRBD1 (7 bases). The CDR3 contains 14 residues. Trimming took 6 bases from V and 5 from J, leaving 13 bases between them. Germline V gene data show CDR1 as LNHNV and CDR2 as YYDKDF (reference sequence). The CDR3 DNA sequence: TGTGCCACCAGAACCAGGGGGGAAACCGGGGAGCTGTTTTTT. This codes for CATRTRGETGELFF.

This clonotype was seen ten or more times. The chain has TRBV15 and TRBJ2-2; the D gene is possibly TRBD1 (6 bases). Trimming left V 2 bases short and J 8 bases short, with 15 bases between. The V gene's germline CDR1 is LNHNV and CDR2 YYDKDF (reference sequence). The CDR3 spans 15 residues. The CDR3 sequence: CATSRPLTGLGELFF. CDR3 coding DNA: TGTGCCACCAGCAGACCACTTACAGGGTTGGGGGAGCTGTTTTTT.